These 22 T cell receptor beta chains share one sample of origin, sequenced in a study of human T cells and chemical hapten exposure. Time point denoted: pre-sensitization, week 0. Specified treatment: therapeutic diphenylcyclopropenone sensitization with weekly scalp DPC. Total RNA was isolated from unfractionated whole blood. TCRdb processed the RACE reads anew with MiXCR; each CDR3 protein has one entry. The data show tens of thousands of distinct CDR3 sequences, with 10% seen just once and 25% to 35% held by the top ten. The source was whole blood, collected in connection with sensitization to the hapten diphenylcyclopropenone (DPC). The source is a man over 45 with alopecia areata. Some clones in this sample may be carry-over from other donors' samples.

At least ten counts were recorded for this clonotype. The chain links TRBV6-2 or TRBV6-3 to TRBJ1-1, with 9 bases aligning to TRBD1. Germline loops: CDR1 MNHEY, CDR2 SVGEGT. Germline trimming cut 2 bases from V and 6 bases from J; bases unmatched to any gene: 1. This CDR3 has 13 residues. The CDR3 region has the DNA TGTGCCAGCAGTTACGGACAGGGGCCTGAAGCTTTCTTT. The encoded protein is CASSYGQGPEAFF.

J is TRBJ1-1 and V is TRBV28; no definite D call. From germline, CDR1 is MDHEN and CDR2 SYDVKM. V lost 4 bases to trimming and J lost 13 bases, with 25 bases between them. The CDR3 sequence is 15 residues long. CDR3 region: CASSWFGRSVPRFFF. The CDR3 nucleotides are TGTGCCAGCAGTTGGTTTGGCAGGAGCGTTCCTCGGTTTTTCTTT.

This clonotype was picked up many times. This rearrangement joins TRBV28 to TRBJ2-1, with D unclear. Germline V CDR1 and CDR2: MDHEN, SYDVKM. V was clipped by 1 base and J by 6 bases, with 10 bases between them. The CDR3 sequence is 14 residues long. CDR3 amino acids: CASSLSGSSNEQFF. The CDR3 DNA sequence: TGTGCCAGCAGTTTATCTGGGTCCAGCAATGAGCAGTTCTTC. Complete variable domain (other parts from reference TRBV28 and TRBJ2-1): DVKVTQSSRYLVKRTGEKVFLECVQDMDHENMFWYRQDPGLGLRLIYFSYDVKMKEKGDIPEGYSVSREKKERFSLILESASTNQTSMYLCASSLSGSSNEQFFGPGTRLTVL.

This clonotype has just a few counts. CDR3: CASSLRTSGNYEQYF. CDR3 in DNA: TGTGCCAGCAGCCTAAGGACTAGCGGGAACTACGAGCAGTACTTC. The chain uses TRBV7-2 and TRBJ2-7; 12 positions agree with TRBD2. The J segment lost 3 bases and the V segment lost 5 bases, leaving 5 bases of the junction unmatched. The CDR3 has 15 residues. Germline loops: CDR1 SGHTA, CDR2 FQGNSA.

This clonotype has at least ten counts. V and J are TRBV18 and TRBJ2-2; TRBD1 matches 8 bases. The CDR3 has 15 amino acids. The junction had 3 bases not matched to a gene; V was cut back by 3 bases and J by 3 bases. Looked up from germline, CDR1 is KGHSH and CDR2 is LQKENI. The CDR3, as DNA: TGTGCCAGCTCACCCCAGGGGGCGGACACCGGGGAGCTGTTTTTT. Its translation: CASSPQGADTGELFF.

On this clonotype itself: A read error is possible here, since a much larger clone lies one base away. As the CDR3 is not closed by the conserved phenylalanine or tryptophan, this likely results from a read error. This sequence joins TRBV14 and TRBJ2-3; 7 nucleotides agree with TRBD1. Germline assignment: CDR1 SGHDN and CDR2 FVKESK. V lost 2 bases to trimming and J lost 4 bases; unmatched junction nucleotides: 6. The CDR3 is 15 residues long. The CDR3: CASSQTRQGADTQYY. The CDR3 nucleotides read TGTGCCAGCAGCCAAACCCGACAGGGAGCAGATACGCAGTATTAT.

This clonotype turned up a few times. This sequence joins TRBV2 and TRBJ2-1; D remains unclear. Germline V gives CDR1 SNHLY, CDR2 FYNNEI. V lost 1 base and J lost 7, with 11 bases in between. The CDR3 has 14 residues. This CDR3 reads CASSEGEVWNEQFF. The CDR3 DNA is TGTGCCAGCAGTGAAGGAGAGGTTTGGAATGAGCAGTTCTTC.

This clonotype occurred a few times. The chain recombines TRBV11-1 with TRBJ2-7; D not certain. CDR1 is SGHAT and CDR2 is FQDESV in the germline V gene (reference sequence). The CDR3 sequence is 12 residues long. Trimming took off 4 bases at V and 3 bases at J, with 7 bases between the two ends. CDR3 coding DNA: TGTGCCAGCAGCTCCCGGGTCTACGAGCAGTACTTC. Its protein product is CASSSRVYEQYF.

This clonotype was seen at least ten times. The rearrangement links TRBV9 to TRBJ1-1, with D perhaps matching TRBD1 (5 bases). V shed 3 bases and J shed 1 base, with 10 bases lying between them. CDR3 length: 14 amino acids. Germline V gives CDR1 SGDLS, CDR2 YYNGEE. In DNA form, the CDR3 reads TGTGCCAGCAGCGCAGGGACGCAGAACACTGAAGCTTTCTTT. This translates into CASSAGTQNTEAFF.

This clonotype came up many times. V gene TRBV20-1 combines with J gene TRBJ2-1; 8 bases map to TRBD2. Germline V gene data show CDR1 as DFQATT and CDR2 as SNEGSKA (reference sequence). Trimming cost V 3 bases and J 9 bases; bases outside gene matches: 10. The length of the CDR3 is 14 residues. The CDR3 here is CSARFASGSTEQFF. The DNA for the CDR3 is TGCAGTGCTAGGTTCGCCAGCGGGAGTACTGAGCAGTTCTTC.

A few counts support this clonotype. The gene calls are TRBV9 and TRBJ2-3; 8 bases align to TRBD2. From germline, CDR1 is SGDLS and CDR2 YYNGEE. This CDR3 has 15 residues. V dropped 0 bases and J dropped 4; count of bases not matched to a gene: 4. CDR3 loop: CASSVEAGAPDTQYF. In DNA form, the CDR3 reads TGTGCCAGCAGCGTAGAAGCGGGAGCGCCAGATACGCAGTATTTT.

This clonotype was recorded many times. The chain is built from TRBV5-4 and TRBJ1-1; D uncertain. CDR1 and CDR2 from the germline V gene are SGHNT and YYREEE (reference sequence). The CDR3 length is 16 residues. V dropped 3 bases and J dropped 2 bases, with 17 bases sitting between them. The CDR3 DNA reads as TGTGCCAGCAGCTCAAAAAACGGACTGACCAACACTGAAGCTTTCTTT. Residues: CASSSKNGLTNTEAFF.

This clonotype was counted only a few times. This chain uses TRBV3-1 with TRBJ2-2, with TRBD1 identical over 8 bases. CDR1 is LGHDT, CDR2 YNNKEL, per germline (reference sequence). V gave up 5 bases and J gave up 7 bases; unmatched junction bases: 18. The CDR3 sequence is 18 residues long. The CDR3 sequence is CASSTHSRTGPGDGELFF. The DNA for the CDR3 is TGTGCCAGCAGCACCCATTCCCGGACAGGGCCCGGGGACGGGGAGCTGTTTTTT.

This clonotype was picked up a small number of times. This chain connects TRBV7-9 to TRBJ2-3; a weak D match, TRBD1 (6 bases). Germline loops: CDR1 SEHNR, CDR2 FQNEAQ (reference sequence). The CDR3 is made up of 15 amino acids. Trimming shortened V by 5 bases and J by 5 bases, and 17 bases separated the two germline ends. The CDR3 bases are TGTGCCAGCAGCGCGAGGGGGAGCCGCTTAGATACGCAGTATTTT. It is translated as CASSARGSRLDTQYF.

J is TRBJ2-4 and V is TRBV7-2; TRBD1 matches at 9 bases. With V trimmed by 4 bases and J by 0 bases, 7 bases remained unmatched. In germline, CDR1 is SGHTA, CDR2 FQGNSA. This CDR3 has 17 amino acids. CDR3 sequence reads: CASSWDRVPQAKNIQYF. The CDR3 nucleotides read TGTGCCAGCAGCTGGGACAGGGTACCTCAAGCCAAAAACATTCAGTACTTC. The variable domain in full, completed from reference TRBV7-2 and TRBJ2-4, reads GAGVSQSPSNKVTEKGKDVELRCDPISGHTALYWYRQSLGQGLEFLIYFQGNSAPDKSGLPSDRFSAERTGGSVSTLTIQRTQQEDSAVYLCASSWDRVPQAKNIQYFGAGTRLSVL.

This clonotype was observed a handful of times. One junction end does not reproduce the germline sequence, and a read error may be involved. The CDR3, as DNA: TGTGCCAGCAGCCTAGACTGGAGCTCCTACAATGAGCAGTTCTTC. Encoded protein: CASSLDWSSYNEQFF. This chain joins TRBV11-2 and TRBJ2-1; D remains unclear. The CDR3 totals 15 residues. Germline CDR1 and CDR2: SGHAT and FQNNGV.

This clonotype came up once. Mismatch with germline at one junction end may stem from a read error. The chain couples TRBV29-1 to TRBJ2-7; 7 nucleotides agree with TRBD1. The germline V gene encodes CDR1 SQVTM and CDR2 ANQGSEA. The CDR3 contains 11 residues. CDR3 nucleotide sequence: TGCAGCGTGAGGACAGGCTACGAGCAGAACTTC. It encodes CSVRTGYEQNF.

A few counts support this clonotype. V usage is TRBV12-3 or TRBV12-4 and J usage is TRBJ2-1; 7 nucleotides align to TRBD2. The length of the CDR3 is 16 residues. V trimming: 6 bases; J trimming: 5 bases; junction bases outside the gene matches: 13. DNA of the CDR3: TGTGCCAGCAGCCGAAATCGACTAGCCCAGAACAATGAGCAGTTCTTC. Its translation: CASSRNRLAQNNEQFF.

In the case of this clonotype: At one end, the junction sequence differs from germline, possibly due to a read error. This sequence joins TRBV29-1 and TRBJ1-4; 8 bases are shared with TRBD1. The germline CDR1 and CDR2 sequences are SQVTM and ANQGSEA. The CDR3 consists of 13 residues. CDR3 in DNA: TGCAGCGCATCACAGGGGGAGAGGGAAAAACTGTCTTTT. This gives the protein CSASQGEREKLSF.

The sample holds a few counts of this clonotype. The chain is built from TRBV27 and TRBJ1-2; 8 bases map to TRBD1. J lost 4 bases, V lost 2 bases, and 0 bases had no gene match. The CDR3 is made up of 13 amino acids. The germline V gene encodes CDR1 MNHEY and CDR2 SMNVEV (reference sequence). The CDR3 region is CASSLTGGYGYTF. The CDR3 DNA reads TGTGCCAGCAGTTTAACAGGGGGCTATGGCTACACCTTC.

The sample holds many counts of this clonotype. The V gene is TRBV28, the J gene TRBJ1-1; no reliable D call. Germline loops: CDR1 MDHEN, CDR2 SYDVKM. Trimming shortened V by 2 bases and J by 2 bases, and 15 bases separated the two germline ends. The CDR3 loop spans 16 amino acids. The CDR3 coding sequence is TGTGCCAGCAGTTTACTGAAGGGCGGGCTTAACACTGAAGCTTTCTTT. It encodes CASSLLKGGLNTEAFF.

In this sample, this clonotype turned up many times. The chain recombines TRBV27 with TRBJ2-3, with D hard to call. Per the germline V gene, CDR1 is MNHEY and CDR2 is SMNVEV (reference sequence). The CDR3 has 14 amino acids. Trimming removed 3 bases from V and 5 bases from J, with 12 bases in between. The DNA for the CDR3 is TGTGCCAGCAGTTTCAACGGGCTCGGAGATACGCAGTATTTT. Protein: CASSFNGLGDTQYF.